The 19 T cell receptor beta chains given below trace back to one sample, sequenced in a study of sequential checkpoint blockade in melanoma. Data came from immunoSEQ multiplex PCR; TCRdb stores just in-frame clones and leaves some out. The sample lists 15,000 to 25,000 clones, roughly 82% occurring once. Treatment denoted: randomized to nivolumab then ipilimumab (arm A) or the reverse (arm B). The source material was CD8+ T cells sorted from blood (inferred from file names), sampled from a patient given nivolumab and ipilimumab in sequence. These receptors all come from a human donor with melanoma.

The genes are TRBV7-2 and TRBJ2-2; tentatively, D is TRBD2 (5 bases). The CDR3 runs 18 residues. V was shortened by 1 base and J by 3 bases, with 18 bases between the two germline ends. CDR1 is SGHTA and CDR2 is FQGNSA in the germline V gene. The CDR3 DNA reads as TGTGCCAGCAGCTTAGAATCGTACGGTCCCGGGGACACCGGGGAGCTGTTTTTT. Its translation: CASSLESYGPGDTGELFF.

V is TRBV6-1 and J is TRBJ1-1; D gene unclear. The germline gives CDR1 MNHNS, CDR2 SASEGT. This CDR3 spans 12 amino acids. With 4 bases removed from V and 3 bases from J, the gap between germline ends came to 6 bases. CDR3 sequence (DNA): TGTGCCAGCAGTGCGGGATACACTGAAGCTTTCTTT. This gives the protein CASSAGYTEAFF.

V usage is TRBV27 and J usage is TRBJ2-1, with D unclear. This CDR3 comprises 13 residues. V was pared by 0 bases and J by 4 bases, with 4 bases between. Germline V gene lookup returns CDR1 MNHEY and CDR2 SMNVEV (reference sequence). CDR3: CASSLSLYNEQFF. The CDR3 DNA reads as TGTGCCAGCAGTTTATCGTTATACAATGAGCAGTTCTTC.

About this clone itself: Compared with germline, one end of the junction differs, possibly owing to a read error. This CDR3 is also generated by other DNA sequences in the sample. The rearrangement uses TRBV7-9 and TRBJ1-3; possible D gene TRBD1, 6 bases. Germline CDR1 SEHNR, CDR2 FQNEAQ (reference sequence). This CDR3 has 15 amino acids. The CDR3 protein is CASSLLDSSGNTIYF. CDR3 coding DNA: TGCGCCAGCAGCCTCCTGGACAGCTCTGGAAACACCATATATTTT.

For the CDR3, the DNA is TGCAGCGTTGAAGATCTCGGCAGGGCGGTGGGCTACACCTTC. This gives the protein CSVEDLGRAVGYTF. V is TRBV29-1 and J is TRBJ1-2; perhaps TRBD1 as D (5 bases). Germline values: CDR1 SQVTM, CDR2 ANQGSEA. V lost 0 bases to trimming and J lost 8 bases, with 16 bases between them. The CDR3 loop spans 14 amino acids.

Remarks on this clone: One end of the junction does not line up with germline, which may come from a read error. The rearrangement uses TRBV5-8 and TRBJ2-7; 9 nucleotides line up with TRBD2. Germline values: CDR1 SGHTS, CDR2 YDEGEE. The CDR3 runs 17 residues. CDR3 protein: CASSQAAWRGGSYEQYF. CDR3 DNA: TGCGCCAGCAGCCAAGCGGCGTGGCGGGGGGGCAGCTACGAGCAGTACTTC.

The V gene is TRBV5-5, the J gene TRBJ2-5; a possible D gene is TRBD1 (6 bases). Judging by the DNA end, TRBJ2-7 fits better; the J call may be wrong. The CDR3 consists of 14 residues. Germline CDR1 reads SGHKS; CDR2 reads YYEKEE (reference sequence). CDR3 DNA: TGTGCCAGCAGCTCACCGGGACATAGCTACGAGCAGTACTTC. Translation gives CASSSPGHSYEQYF.

J is TRBJ2-7 and V is TRBV19; 9 bases line up with TRBD1. CDR1 is LNHDA and CDR2 is SQIVND in the germline V gene (reference sequence). J lost 3 bases, V lost 5 bases, and 17 bases had no gene match. CDR3 length equals 18 residues. CDR3 in DNA: TGTGCCAGTAGTGCCGGGACAGGGAGCGCAGAAAGGGTCTACGAGCAGTACTTC. Amino acid sequence: CASSAGTGSAERVYEQYF.

The V and J genes are TRBV27 and TRBJ2-7; 9 positions match TRBD1. Trimming at V came to 6 bases and at J to 4 bases, leaving 7 bases not matched to a gene. CDR3 length equals 14 residues. Germline values: CDR1 MNHEY, CDR2 SMNVEV (reference sequence). Here the CDR3 reads CASSLGQGQYEQYF. The CDR3 coding sequence is TGTGCCAGCAGCTTGGGACAGGGACAATACGAGCAGTACTTC.

This clone was seen just once. For the CDR3, the DNA is TGTGCCAGCAGTGTCGCGGGGGCGTACGCTGGCTACACCTTC. It codes for CASSVAGAYAGYTF. This sequence joins TRBV2 and TRBJ1-2, with D perhaps TRBD1 (6 bases). This CDR3 comprises 14 residues. The germline V gene encodes CDR1 SNHLY and CDR2 FYNNEI. Trimming pared 4 bases from V and 7 bases from J, leaving 16 bases between.

V and J are TRBV13 and TRBJ1-1, with D perhaps TRBD1 (6 bases). This CDR3 is built from 14 residues. Between the trimmed V and J ends, which lost 1 base and 3 bases, there was a span of 9 bases. Per the germline V gene, CDR1 is PRHDT and CDR2 is FYEKMQ (reference sequence). The CDR3 DNA follows: TGTGCCAGCAGCTTAGAGGGGGATCACACTGAAGCTTTCTTT. Translated, it gives CASSLEGDHTEAFF.

This chain connects TRBV27 to TRBJ1-2; D remains unclear. Trimming shortened V by 5 bases and J by 7 bases, and 20 bases separated the two germline ends. Germline CDR1 reads MNHEY; CDR2 reads SMNVEV (reference sequence). CDR3 size: 15 residues. CDR3 in DNA: TGTGCCAGCAGTCGAACCCCGAGCGGGTTGGTTGGCTACACCTTC. Encoded protein: CASSRTPSGLVGYTF.

A word on this clone: This could be a read error, since a much larger clone is one nucleotide away. V gene TRBV4-3 combines with J gene TRBJ1-1, with D hard to call. Germline V lookup: CDR1 LGHNA, CDR2 YSLEER. This CDR3 has 13 amino acids. The CDR3 loop is CAGSPSRNTEAFF. CDR3 nucleotide sequence: TGCGCCGGCAGTCCAAGTAGGAACACTGAAGCTTTCTTT.

The chain joins TRBV29-1 to TRBJ2-7; TRBD1 might be the D (5 bases). With 5 bases removed from V and 5 bases from J, the gap between germline ends came to 16 bases. The CDR3 has 13 residues. Germline assignment: CDR1 SQVTM and CDR2 ANQGSEA. The CDR3 nucleotides read TGCAGCGTTCGGACGACGGCGGACAACGAGCAGTACTTC. Its translation is CSVRTTADNEQYF.

V and J are TRBV27 and TRBJ2-4; TRBD1 agrees at 7 bases. The CDR3 is 14 amino acids. With 6 bases clipped from V and 9 bases from J, the junction kept 11 bases outside the gene matches. Germline CDR1 and CDR2: MNHEY and SMNVEV (reference sequence). CDR3 sequence reads: CASSPTTGSSIQYF. The CDR3 nucleotides read TGTGCCAGCAGCCCGACGACAGGGAGTAGCATTCAGTACTTC.

The J gene is TRBJ2-3, the V gene TRBV19, with D possibly being TRBD1 (6 bases). This CDR3 is built from 16 residues. CDR1 LNHDA and CDR2 SQIVND come from the germline V gene (reference sequence). Trimming stripped 8 bases from V and 2 bases from J, with 20 bases between. The CDR3 coding sequence is TGTGCCAGTGAGAACAGGGTGGGGCATTCCACAGATACGCAGTATTTT. It codes for CASENRVGHSTDTQYF. Together with reference TRBV19 and TRBJ2-3, the CDR3 gives the full variable domain: DGGITQSPKYLFRKEGQNVTLSCEQNLNHDAMYWYRQDPGQGLRLIYYSQIVNDFQKGDIAEGYSVSREKKESFPLTVTSAQKNPTAFYLCASENRVGHSTDTQYFGPGTRLTVL.

V and J are TRBV10-3 and TRBJ1-1; TRBD1 is a possible D gene (6 bases). The CDR3 covers 13 residues. Germline CDR1 reads ENHRY; CDR2 reads SYGVKD. V dropped 10 bases and J dropped 4 bases, with 16 bases sitting between them. The CDR3 DNA is TGTGCCACCCACGGCGGGGGGCTCACTGAAGCTTTCTTT. Residues: CATHGGGLTEAFF.

The gene calls are TRBV2 and TRBJ1-6; D is uncertain. The V end was cut by 6 bases, the J end by 0 bases, with 9 bases between. Germline lookup yields CDR1 SNHLY and CDR2 FYNNEI. The CDR3 is 15 residues long. In nucleotides, the CDR3 is TGTGCCAGCAGGGGTACAGCCTCCTATAATTCACCCCTCCACTTT. This encodes CASRGTASYNSPLHF.

V gene TRBV6-5 combines with J gene TRBJ2-1; 10 nucleotides match TRBD2. The CDR3 is 15 amino acids. The ends lost 8 bases at V and 8 bases at J; junction bases unmatched: 12. CDR1 is MNHEY, CDR2 SVGAGI, per germline. CDR3 protein: CASGLAGGQRDEQFF. The CDR3 coding sequence is TGTGCCAGCGGGTTAGCGGGGGGCCAGCGGGATGAGCAGTTCTTC.